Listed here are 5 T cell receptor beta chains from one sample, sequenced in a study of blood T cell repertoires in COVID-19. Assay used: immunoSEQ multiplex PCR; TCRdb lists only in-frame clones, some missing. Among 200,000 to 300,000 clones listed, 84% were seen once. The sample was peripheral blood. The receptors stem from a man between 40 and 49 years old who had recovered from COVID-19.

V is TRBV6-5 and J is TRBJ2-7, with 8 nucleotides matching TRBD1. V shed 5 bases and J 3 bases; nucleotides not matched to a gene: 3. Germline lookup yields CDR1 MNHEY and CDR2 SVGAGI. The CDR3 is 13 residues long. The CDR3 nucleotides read TGTGCCAGCAGTCGACAGGGGATCTACGAGCAGTACTTC. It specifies CASSRQGIYEQYF.

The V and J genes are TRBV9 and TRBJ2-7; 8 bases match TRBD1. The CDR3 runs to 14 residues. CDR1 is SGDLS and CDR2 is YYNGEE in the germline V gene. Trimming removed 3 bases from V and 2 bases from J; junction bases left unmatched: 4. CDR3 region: CASSERDRTYEQYF. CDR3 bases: TGTGCCAGCAGCGAGAGGGACAGGACCTACGAGCAGTACTTC.

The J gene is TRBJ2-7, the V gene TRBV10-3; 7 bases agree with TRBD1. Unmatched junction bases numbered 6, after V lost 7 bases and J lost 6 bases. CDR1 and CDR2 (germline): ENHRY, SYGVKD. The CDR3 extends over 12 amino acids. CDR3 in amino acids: CAIMVPGGEQYF. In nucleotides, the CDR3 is TGTGCCATCATGGTCCCAGGGGGCGAGCAGTACTTC.

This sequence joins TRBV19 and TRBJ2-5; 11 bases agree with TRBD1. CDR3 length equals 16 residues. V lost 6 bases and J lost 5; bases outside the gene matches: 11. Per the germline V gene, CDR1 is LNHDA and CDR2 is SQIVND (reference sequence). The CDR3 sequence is CASRQDRGRPGETQYF. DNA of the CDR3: TGTGCCAGTAGACAGGACAGGGGGCGGCCTGGTGAGACCCAGTACTTC.

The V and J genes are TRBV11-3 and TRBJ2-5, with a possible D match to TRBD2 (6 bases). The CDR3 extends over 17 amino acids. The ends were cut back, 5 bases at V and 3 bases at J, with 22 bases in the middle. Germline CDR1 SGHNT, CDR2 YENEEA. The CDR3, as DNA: TGTGCCAGCAGCCCCCAGGCGGGATTTGGGTCGAAAGAGACCCAGTACTTC. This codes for CASSPQAGFGSKETQYF.